This entry lists 21 T cell receptor beta chains sequenced from one sample in a study of blood T cell repertoires in COVID-19. Clones were read by immunoSEQ multiplex PCR, and TCRdb kept only the in-frame ones, dropping some. The top ten hold approximately 5% of the sample, which has about 200,000 clones, 70% to 90% seen once. Sequencing was done on a sample of peripheral blood. These receptors were obtained from a woman over 75 with acute or convalescent COVID-19.

The gene calls are TRBV4-3 and TRBJ1-1, with 11 bases lining up with TRBD1. Trimming took 3 bases from V and 5 from J; bases not matched to a gene: 8. CDR1 and CDR2 (germline): LGHNA, YSLEER. The length of the CDR3 is 16 residues. The CDR3: CASSQGRDRGRTEAFF. The DNA for the CDR3 is TGCGCCAGCAGCCAGGGCAGGGACAGGGGGAGGACTGAAGCTTTCTTT.

V is TRBV28 and J is TRBJ2-3; TRBD2 aligns across 7 bases. Germline V lookup: CDR1 MDHEN, CDR2 SYDVKM. The CDR3 consists of 16 residues. V was clipped by 6 bases and J by 6 bases; unmatched bases: 15. The DNA for the CDR3 is TGTGCCAGCAGCCGTAGCATAGCGAGGACTAGTGATACGCAGTATTTT. Amino acid sequence: CASSRSIARTSDTQYF. The whole variable domain, remainder taken from reference TRBV28 and TRBJ2-3, is DVKVTQSSRYLVKRTGEKVFLECVQDMDHENMFWYRQDPGLGLRLIYFSYDVKMKEKGDIPEGYSVSREKKERFSLILESASTNQTSMYLCASSRSIARTSDTQYFGPGTRLTVL.

This chain connects TRBV3-1 (or the pseudogene TRBV3-2) to TRBJ2-1, with D hard to call. The ends were cut back, 1 base at V and 2 bases at J, with 3 bases in the middle. There are 13 residues in the CDR3. Germline V gives CDR1 LGHDT, CDR2 YNNKEL (reference sequence). CDR3 nucleotides: TGTGCCAGCAGCCAAGCTACCTACAATGAGCAGTTCTTC. Translated, it gives CASSQATYNEQFF.

The rearrangement uses TRBV28 and TRBJ1-2; D unresolved. This CDR3 has 13 amino acids. The germline CDR1 and CDR2 sequences are MDHEN and SYDVKM. V was cut by 3 bases and J by 4 bases, with 9 bases left in between. The DNA for the CDR3 is TGTGCCAGCAGTTTTGGTAGAGGCTATGGCTACACCTTC. Translated, it gives CASSFGRGYGYTF.

This clone was found a few times. The chain employs TRBV4-1 and TRBJ1-1; no clear D. Germline CDR1 and CDR2: MGHRA and YSYEKL. Trimming removed 4 bases at V and 2 bases at J, with 20 bases between. This CDR3 region has 17 residues. The CDR3 reads CASSRTPSGRANTEAFF. In DNA form, the CDR3 reads TGCGCCAGCAGCCGAACACCCAGCGGACGAGCTAACACTGAAGCTTTCTTT.

The rearrangement joins TRBV5-1 to TRBJ1-3, with 7 bases identical to TRBD1. The V and J ends lost 3 bases and 9 bases, in that order; junction bases with no gene match: 18. Germline V CDR1 and CDR2: SGHRS, YFSETQ. This CDR3 spans 17 amino acids. CDR3 residues: CASSSIPPGSQGGTIYF. Here the CDR3 DNA reads TGCGCCAGCAGCTCGATACCCCCAGGGTCCCAGGGGGGCACCATATATTTT.

V gene TRBV30 combines with J gene TRBJ2-5; the match to TRBD1 covers 8 bases. V shed 2 bases, J shed 5 bases, and the junction held 7 bases outside the gene matches. Germline V CDR1 and CDR2: GTSNPN, SVGIG (reference sequence). The CDR3 extends over 14 amino acids. Written as DNA, the CDR3 is TGTGCCTGGAGTCAGCCAGGGGGCTCGGAGACCCAGTACTTC. Its protein product is CAWSQPGGSETQYF. The whole variable domain, remainder taken from reference TRBV30 and TRBJ2-5, is SQTIHQWPATLVQPVGSPLSLECTVEGTSNPNLYWYRQAAGRGLQLLFYSVGIGQISSEVPQNLSASRPQDRQFILSSKKLLLSDSGFYLCAWSQPGGSETQYFGPGTRLLVL.

The CDR3 region is CASSPNRDRNYEQYF. The CDR3 DNA reads as TGTGCCAGCTCACCTAACCGGGACAGAAACTACGAGCAGTACTTC. The rearrangement joins TRBV18 to TRBJ2-7, with 7 bases matching TRBD1. CDR1 is KGHSH, CDR2 LQKENI, per germline. The CDR3 runs 15 residues. V gave up 3 bases and J gave up 3 bases; unmatched junction bases: 8. Based on the CDR3 plus reference TRBV18 and TRBJ2-7, the full variable domain is NAGVMQNPRHLVRRRGQEARLRCSPMKGHSHVYWYRQLPEEGLKFMVYLQKENIIDESGMPKERFSAEFPKEGPSILRIQQVVRGDSAAYFCASSPNRDRNYEQYFGPGTRLTVT.

The chain is built from TRBV7-2 and TRBJ1-2, with TRBD1 identical over 7 bases. Germline loops: CDR1 SGHTA, CDR2 FQGNSA. The junction had 5 bases not matched to a gene; V was cut back by 5 bases and J by 2 bases. The CDR3 length is 14 residues. CDR3 region: CASSPRGENYGYTF. The CDR3 nucleotides are TGTGCCAGCAGCCCCAGGGGGGAAAACTATGGCTACACCTTC. The full variable domain, its missing parts supplied by reference TRBV7-2 and TRBJ1-2, is GAGVSQSPSNKVTEKGKDVELRCDPISGHTALYWYRQSLGQGLEFLIYFQGNSAPDKSGLPSDRFSAERTGGSVSTLTIQRTQQEDSAVYLCASSPRGENYGYTFGSGTRLTVV.

V usage is TRBV30 and J usage is TRBJ2-6; D may be TRBD1 (6 bases). Per the germline V gene, CDR1 is GTSNPN and CDR2 is SVGIG (reference sequence). The CDR3 covers 18 residues. Trimming pared 0 bases from V and 0 bases from J, leaving 15 bases between. The chain's CDR3 is CAWSVPWTVNSGANVLTF. CDR3 bases: TGTGCCTGGAGTGTACCATGGACAGTTAACTCTGGGGCCAACGTCCTGACTTTC.

This chain uses TRBV7-3 with TRBJ2-5; 9 bases agree with TRBD2. Germline CDR1 SGHTA, CDR2 FQGTGA. The CDR3 loop spans 16 amino acids. Trimming at V came to 1 base and at J to 5 bases, leaving 8 bases not matched to a gene. This CDR3 reads CASSLIGDLAGETQYF. In nucleotides, the CDR3 is TGTGCCAGCAGCTTAATTGGGGACCTAGCGGGGGAGACCCAGTACTTC.

The gene calls are TRBV2 and TRBJ1-1, with D possibly TRBD1 on 6 matching bases. The V gene lost 6 bases and the J gene lost 5 bases, with 19 bases spanning the gap. The CDR3 has 15 amino acids. The germline V gene encodes CDR1 SNHLY and CDR2 FYNNEI. The CDR3 DNA follows: TGTGCCAGCAGGGACGAAAGACTCCAGGGGACTGAAGCTTTCTTT. Its translation: CASRDERLQGTEAFF.

This clone was recorded a few times. The V and J genes are TRBV15 and TRBJ2-1, with D possibly TRBD2 on 5 matching bases. The germline CDR1 and CDR2 sequences are LNHNV and YYDKDF (reference sequence). The germline V and J ends were trimmed by 1 base and 2 bases, with 9 bases remaining between them. This CDR3 contains 15 residues. The CDR3 is CATSRGGLTYNEQFF. In nucleotides, the CDR3 is TGTGCCACCAGCAGAGGAGGGTTAACCTACAATGAGCAGTTCTTC.

A note on this clone: The sample contains more than one DNA sequence encoding this CDR3. V usage is TRBV9 and J usage is TRBJ2-5; 9 bases agree with TRBD2. This CDR3 has 14 residues. V dropped 2 bases and J dropped 5; count of bases not matched to a gene: 4. Germline V CDR1 and CDR2: SGDLS, YYNGEE. CDR3 region: CASSVAGGPETQYF. The CDR3 DNA sequence: TGTGCCAGCAGCGTGGCGGGAGGGCCGGAGACCCAGTACTTC.

This rearrangement joins TRBV6-2 or TRBV6-3 to TRBJ2-5; D gene ambiguous. The V gene lost 1 base and the J gene lost 5 bases, with 8 bases spanning the gap. This CDR3 region has 13 residues. Germline values: CDR1 MNHEY, CDR2 SVGEGT. The CDR3 protein is CASSYWLPETQYF. For the CDR3, the DNA is TGTGCCAGCAGTTACTGGCTCCCGGAGACCCAGTACTTC.

V is TRBV24-1 and J is TRBJ2-7; 8 nucleotides agree with TRBD1. The CDR3 is 13 amino acids. V trimming: 7 bases; J trimming: 5 bases; junction bases outside the gene matches: 6. From germline, CDR1 is KGHDR and CDR2 SFDVKD. For the CDR3, the DNA is TGTGCCACCAGGACGGGACAGGTGGACGAGCAGTACTTC. Protein: CATRTGQVDEQYF.

The CDR3 region has the DNA TGTGCCAGCTCAGCTCCGGGACTAGCGGAGTACAATGAGCAGTTCTTC. Amino acids: CASSAPGLAEYNEQFF. This chain uses TRBV18 with TRBJ2-1; 11 bases line up with TRBD2. The CDR3 runs to 16 residues. Losses at the gene ends were 5 bases for V and 4 bases for J; bases not matched to a gene: 7. The V gene's germline CDR1 is KGHSH and CDR2 LQKENI.

The chain has TRBV27 and TRBJ1-1; possible D gene TRBD1, 6 bases. Between the trimmed V and J ends, which lost 8 bases and 3 bases, there was a span of 19 bases. The CDR3 has 15 residues. Germline CDR1 is MNHEY and CDR2 is SMNVEV (reference sequence). The CDR3 region has the DNA TGTGCCAGCCGTCTTATACAGGGAAGGGACACTGAAGCTTTCTTT. Translation: CASRLIQGRDTEAFF.

This clone was recorded once. The chain combines TRBV7-9 with TRBJ1-1; D may be TRBD1 (5 bases). This CDR3 is 15 amino acids long. Germline V CDR1 and CDR2: SEHNR, FQNEAQ (reference sequence). Deletions cut 5 bases from V and 5 bases from J, with 18 bases between. In nucleotides, the CDR3 is TGTGCCAGCAGCGTTAATCTCGGGGGTTGGACTGAAGCTTTCTTT. This translates into CASSVNLGGWTEAFF.

The V gene is TRBV29-1, the J gene TRBJ1-2; unclear D gene. The CDR3 spans 13 residues. V was cut by 4 bases and J by 3 bases, with 12 bases left in between. Germline values: CDR1 SQVTM, CDR2 ANQGSEA. The CDR3 coding sequence is TGCAGCGTTGGTGGCTCCATCGACTATGGCTACACCTTC. It encodes CSVGGSIDYGYTF.

V usage is TRBV19 and J usage is TRBJ1-2; 7 bases match TRBD1. The CDR3 extends over 19 amino acids. CDR1 and CDR2 (germline): LNHDA, SQIVND (reference sequence). Germline trimming cut 3 bases from V and 0 bases from J; bases unmatched to any gene: 16. This CDR3 reads CASSIRPGTALKPNYGYTF. CDR3 nucleotides: TGTGCCAGTAGTATCCGCCCCGGGACAGCCTTAAAACCTAACTATGGCTACACCTTC.